The entry below gives a single TCR beta chain sequence along with its context. The data were obtained in a study of shared clonotypes between healthy human individuals. Germline-derived CDR1 and CDR2 are SQVTM and ANQGSEA. CDR3 length: 16 amino acids. V was pared by 3 bases and J by 3 bases, with 20 bases between. An assay was performed, and its level was deep. Several immunoSEQ plates received, in even portions, the genomic DNA of each subset. Libraries were prepared by immunoSEQ multiplex PCR; TCRdb keeps only in-frame clonotypes and omits some of them. Of about 490,000 clones in the sample, 81% were seen once.

This sequence joins TRBV29-1 and TRBJ1-1, with D perhaps TRBD1 (6 bases). This sequence originates from a woman in her thirties or forties in good health. Some clones in this sample may be carry-over from other donors' samples. Sequences were obtained from PBMCs. The CDR3 region is CSVETLYRERDTEAFF. For the CDR3, the DNA is TGCAGCGTTGAGACGTTATACAGGGAACGCGACACTGAAGCTTTCTTT.